These 32 T cell receptor beta chains came from one sample sequenced in a study of cytomegalovirus exposure and HLA in healthy donors. Primers for the PCR totalled 60 Vbeta and 13 Jbeta. Sequencing was performed with immunoSEQ multiplex PCR; in TCRdb, only in-frame clones are kept and a portion is missing. This sample has about 160,000 clones, with roughly 80% found just once. The sequencing input was PBMCs. Receptors were obtained from a male donor in good health and CMV-seronegative.

The chain is built from TRBV25-1 and TRBJ1-2; D is ambiguous. V lost 1 base and J lost 4, with 13 bases in between. Germline lookup yields CDR1 MGHDK and CDR2 SYGVNS. The CDR3 is 15 residues long. CDR3 sequence (DNA): TGTGCCAGCAGTGAATTGGGGAGAGAGATCTATGGCTACACCTTC. This translates into CASSELGREIYGYTF.

V usage is TRBV4-2 and J usage is TRBJ1-4; D is uncertain. The CDR3 has 15 residues. Trimming removed 1 base from V and 7 bases from J, with 13 bases in between. Germline loops: CDR1 LGHNA, CDR2 YNFKEQ. CDR3 in amino acids: CASSQVTRGTEKLFF. The CDR3 DNA reads as TGTGCCAGCAGCCAAGTCACCCGAGGCACTGAAAAACTGTTTTTT.

This clone showed up just a few times. J is TRBJ2-1 and V is TRBV4-3, with 11 bases identical to TRBD2. Germline CDR1 LGHNA, CDR2 YSLEER. The CDR3 is made up of 20 amino acids. The J segment lost 2 bases and the V segment lost 0 bases, leaving 12 bases of the junction unmatched. The CDR3 DNA follows: TGCGCCAGCAGCCAAGATCTTGTCGGGACTAGCGGACAGCCCTACAATGAGCAGTTCTTC. The encoded protein is CASSQDLVGTSGQPYNEQFF.

This chain connects TRBV18 to TRBJ2-1; 9 bases agree with TRBD1. The CDR3 sequence is 15 residues long. CDR1 is KGHSH and CDR2 is LQKENI in the germline V gene. J was trimmed by 5 bases and V by 4 bases; bases with no gene match: 6. CDR3 DNA: TGTGCCAGCTCACTCAGGACAGGGGTAAACAATGAGCAGTTCTTC. Encoded protein: CASSLRTGVNNEQFF.

The chain combines TRBV18 with TRBJ1-2; no clear D. This CDR3 spans 12 amino acids. Between the trimmed V and J ends, which lost 3 bases and 8 bases, there was a span of 10 bases. Germline CDR1 is KGHSH and CDR2 is LQKENI. The CDR3 region is CASSPDFGGYTF. The CDR3 nucleotides are TGTGCCAGCTCACCGGACTTCGGGGGCTACACCTTC.

V and J are TRBV4-1 and TRBJ2-6; 7 positions match TRBD2. Germline loops: CDR1 MGHRA, CDR2 YSYEKL. CDR3 size: 18 residues. Trimming cost V 0 bases and J 3 bases; bases outside gene matches: 8. The CDR3 DNA reads TGCGCCAGCAGCCAAGATCCGGGCGGGAGAGGTGGGGCCAACGTCCTGACTTTC. This encodes CASSQDPGGRGGANVLTF.

The rearrangement links TRBV10-3 to TRBJ2-5, with 10 bases aligning to TRBD2. This CDR3 has 13 residues. CDR1 is ENHRY, CDR2 SYGVKD, per germline. Losses at the gene ends were 6 bases for V and 4 bases for J; bases not matched to a gene: 2. The CDR3 region is CAIRLAGAETQYF. The CDR3 DNA follows: TGTGCCATCAGGCTAGCGGGGGCAGAGACCCAGTACTTC.

This clone was observed a few times. The chain joins TRBV19 to TRBJ1-2; tentatively, D is TRBD1 (6 bases). V was cut by 4 bases and J by 4 bases, with 10 bases left in between. CDR3 length: 13 amino acids. Germline lookup yields CDR1 LNHDA and CDR2 SQIVND (reference sequence). The CDR3 reads CASSNRVSYGYTF. The CDR3 DNA is TGTGCCAGTAGTAACAGGGTGAGCTATGGCTACACCTTC.

This chain uses TRBV5-8 with TRBJ2-5, with 7 positions matching TRBD2. Germline V CDR1 and CDR2: SGHTS, YDEGEE. Losses at the gene ends were 4 bases for V and 0 bases for J; bases not matched to a gene: 3. CDR3 size: 14 residues. The CDR3 reads CASSRRGYQETQYF. Here the CDR3 DNA reads TGTGCCAGCAGCCGGCGGGGGTACCAAGAGACCCAGTACTTC.

The CDR3 nucleotides read TGTGCCAGCAGGGTAACTAGCGGGGGCACAGATACGCAGTATTTT. As protein: CASRVTSGGTDTQYF. The chain employs TRBV28 and TRBJ2-3; 10 bases agree with TRBD2. CDR1 and CDR2 (germline): MDHEN, SYDVKM. CDR3 size: 15 residues. V lost 6 bases to trimming and J lost 1 base; unmatched junction nucleotides: 4.

The chain employs TRBV28 and TRBJ2-7, with no clear D. V was trimmed by 5 bases and J by 2 bases, leaving 7 bases between them. CDR1 and CDR2 (germline): MDHEN, SYDVKM. The CDR3 spans 12 residues. CDR3: CASSLTAYEQYF. CDR3 in DNA: TGTGCCAGCAGTCTAACTGCCTACGAGCAGTACTTC.

This clone was observed a single time. The chain joins TRBV6-5 to TRBJ1-3, with D tentatively TRBD1 (5 bases). Germline V lookup: CDR1 MNHEY, CDR2 SVGAGI. Trimming shortened V by 0 bases and J by 0 bases, and 9 bases separated the two germline ends. The length of the CDR3 is 16 residues. DNA for the CDR3: TGTGCCAGCAGTTACTCCGCGGGGGGCTCTGGAAACACCATATATTTT. It translates to CASSYSAGGSGNTIYF.

The chain has TRBV7-2 and TRBJ2-1; unclear D gene. V shed 6 bases and J shed 9 bases, with 18 bases lying between them. The CDR3 runs to 14 residues. CDR1 and CDR2 from the germline V gene are SGHTA and FQGNSA. CDR3: CASSPRAASSEQFF. In DNA form, the CDR3 reads TGTGCCAGCAGTCCTCGTGCTGCTAGTAGTGAGCAGTTCTTC.

The CDR3 DNA follows: TGTGCCAGCAGCAAAGCGCGGGGCCCGAGGCAGTGGAGCTCCTATAATTCACCCCTCCACTTT. This encodes CASSKARGPRQWSSYNSPLHF. V and J are TRBV21-1 and TRBJ1-6. TRBV21-1 is shown as a pseudogene. CDR3 size: 21 residues.

The rearrangement uses TRBV30 and TRBJ1-1; 11 bases align to TRBD1. Germline lookup yields CDR1 GTSNPN and CDR2 SVGIG (reference sequence). This CDR3 region has 14 residues. V shed 2 bases and J 5 bases; nucleotides not matched to a gene: 4. CDR3 loop: CAWSWDRGITEAFF. CDR3 nucleotide sequence: TGTGCCTGGAGTTGGGACAGGGGGATAACTGAAGCTTTCTTT. Full variable domain (outside the CDR3, taken from reference TRBV30 and TRBJ1-1): SQTIHQWPATLVQPVGSPLSLECTVEGTSNPNLYWYRQAAGRGLQLLFYSVGIGQISSEVPQNLSASRPQDRQFILSSKKLLLSDSGFYLCAWSWDRGITEAFFGQGTRLTVV.

The J gene is TRBJ2-7, the V gene TRBV28; 8 nucleotides match TRBD1. Per the germline V gene, CDR1 is MDHEN and CDR2 is SYDVKM. Losses at the gene ends were 6 bases for V and 3 bases for J; bases not matched to a gene: 10. This CDR3 has 15 amino acids. The CDR3 DNA follows: TGTGCCAGCAGATCAGGGGGCGCGGGGCTCTACGAGCAGTACTTC. Protein sequence: CASRSGGAGLYEQYF.

The chain is built from TRBV29-1 and TRBJ2-6, with D possibly matching TRBD2 (5 bases). Germline CDR1 SQVTM, CDR2 ANQGSEA. This CDR3 is built from 14 residues. Deletions cut 7 bases from V and 1 base from J, with 11 bases between. DNA of the CDR3: TGCAGCGCCAGGACTGGATCTGGGGCCAACGTCCTGACTTTC. It translates to CSARTGSGANVLTF.

The rearrangement uses TRBV20-1 and TRBJ2-3, with TRBD2 as a possible D gene (5 bases). The CDR3 is made up of 11 amino acids. The germline V gene encodes CDR1 DFQATT and CDR2 SNEGSKA (reference sequence). V was cut by 5 bases and J by 7 bases, with 10 bases left in between. The CDR3 region has the DNA TGCAGTGCTCGACTACTTAATACGCAGTATTTT. Translating gives CSARLLNTQYF.

J is TRBJ1-3 and V is TRBV6-5, with D possibly TRBD1 on 5 matching bases. The CDR3 consists of 13 residues. The V end was cut by 5 bases, the J end by 4 bases, with 9 bases between. Looked up from germline, CDR1 is MNHEY and CDR2 is SVGAGI. The CDR3 DNA is TGTGCCAGCAGTCAGGGCGGCGGAAACACCATATATTTT. Amino acids: CASSQGGGNTIYF.

The J gene is TRBJ2-2, the V gene TRBV7-9; D remains ambiguous. Germline CDR1 is SEHNR and CDR2 is FQNEAQ (reference sequence). CDR3 size: 12 residues. Deletions cut 5 bases from V and 6 bases from J, with 7 bases between. The CDR3 region has the DNA TGTGCCAGCAGCCCCCCCTCCGGGGAGCTGTTTTTT. Its translation is CASSPPSGELFF.

This rearrangement joins TRBV18 to TRBJ2-3; the match to TRBD1 covers 9 bases. The trim removed 1 base at V and 5 bases at J, leaving 4 bases unmatched. CDR1 and CDR2 (germline): KGHSH, LQKENI. The CDR3 length is 15 residues. For the CDR3, the DNA is TGTGCCAGCTCACCACGGGACAGGGAAGGAGATACGCAGTATTTT. Its translation is CASSPRDREGDTQYF.

The chain employs TRBV2 and TRBJ2-3; 8 bases match TRBD2. The trim removed 7 bases at V and 0 bases at J, leaving 9 bases unmatched. The CDR3 extends over 16 amino acids. The V gene's germline CDR1 is SNHLY and CDR2 FYNNEI. CDR3 bases: TGTGCCAGCACCCGGGGGTTAGCGGGGAGCACAGATACGCAGTATTTT. It yields the protein CASTRGLAGSTDTQYF.

As DNA, the CDR3 is TGTGCCAGTAGTATGCCAGGGGGACGCTCTGGAAACACCATATATTTT. Translation: CASSMPGGRSGNTIYF. V usage is TRBV19 and J usage is TRBJ1-3; 7 bases are shared with TRBD1. Germline-derived CDR1 and CDR2 are LNHDA and SQIVND (reference sequence). V was pared by 3 bases and J by 0 bases, with 5 bases of the junction left unmatched. This CDR3 is 16 amino acids long.

This chain joins TRBV5-6 and TRBJ1-2; unclear D gene. CDR1 is SGHDT, CDR2 YYEEEE, per germline. CDR3 length: 11 amino acids. V gave up 7 bases and J gave up 4 bases, with 8 bases separating them. CDR3 sequence reads: CASSAIYGYTF. CDR3 DNA: TGTGCCAGCTCAGCGATCTATGGCTACACCTTC.

The V and J genes are TRBV30 and TRBJ1-5; the D is unclear. V dropped 4 bases and J dropped 4 bases, with 11 bases sitting between them. CDR1 and CDR2 (germline): GTSNPN, SVGIG (reference sequence). The CDR3 extends over 13 amino acids. The CDR3 sequence is CAWTGRVNQPQHF. For the CDR3, the DNA is TGTGCCTGGACCGGGAGAGTAAATCAGCCCCAGCATTTT.

This chain connects TRBV29-1 to TRBJ1-5; TRBD1 matches 8 bases. The CDR3 has 12 amino acids. In germline, CDR1 is SQVTM, CDR2 ANQGSEA. V was pared by 8 bases and J by 7 bases, with 7 bases of the junction left unmatched. For the CDR3, the DNA is TGCAGCTTGGGCAGGGGGCACCAGCCCCAGCATTTT. It is translated as CSLGRGHQPQHF. Combining the CDR3 with reference TRBV29-1 and TRBJ1-5 gives the whole variable domain SAVISQKPSRDICQRGTSLTIQCQVDSQVTMMFWYRQQPGQSLTLIATANQGSEATYESGFVIDKFPISRPNLTFSTLTVSNMSPEDSSIYLCSLGRGHQPQHFGDGTRLSIL.

J is TRBJ2-7 and V is TRBV5-1; 8 bases are a match to TRBD1. The CDR3 sequence is 13 residues long. Germline V gives CDR1 SGHRS, CDR2 YFSETQ. V shed 4 bases, J shed 6 bases, and the junction held 6 bases outside the gene matches. The CDR3 DNA sequence: TGCGCCAGCAGCACGGACAGGGTCGGCGAGCAGTACTTC. Protein: CASSTDRVGEQYF.

The sample holds a few counts of this clone. The V call is TRBV6-1, the J call TRBJ2-3, with 9 bases matching TRBD1. This CDR3 comprises 15 residues. V shed 4 bases and J 4 bases; nucleotides not matched to a gene: 6. In germline, CDR1 is MNHNS, CDR2 SASEGT. CDR3 sequence reads: CASSAGGTGSDTQYF. CDR3 DNA: TGTGCCAGCAGTGCCGGGGGGACAGGGTCAGATACGCAGTATTTT.

The CDR3 is CATQTTGSGEKLFF. The CDR3 DNA is TGTGCCACCCAAACTACAGGGTCTGGGGAAAAACTGTTTTTT. V gene TRBV28 combines with J gene TRBJ1-4, with D possibly matching TRBD1 (6 bases). Trimming left V 10 bases short and J 8 bases short, with 20 bases between. Germline CDR1 reads MDHEN; CDR2 reads SYDVKM. The CDR3 consists of 14 residues.

The J gene is TRBJ2-7, the V gene TRBV5-1; 8 bases fit TRBD2. The CDR3 length is 16 residues. Germline V CDR1 and CDR2: SGHRS, YFSETQ. The V segment lost 4 bases and the J segment 9 bases; nucleotides outside the gene matches: 18. The CDR3 spells CASSPGAGGSRGGQYF. DNA of the CDR3: TGCGCCAGCAGCCCCGGGGCGGGGGGCTCCAGGGGCGGGCAGTACTTC.

Regarding this clone: A junction end diverges from the germline sequence, so it may reflect a read error. CDR3 DNA: TGTTCCAGCAGCCCCGTCGACAATGAGCAGTTCTTC. Translating it yields CSSSPVDNEQFF. The genes are TRBV7-9 and TRBJ2-1; D is unclear. CDR1 is SEHNR, CDR2 FQNEAQ, per germline (reference sequence). The CDR3 has 12 residues.

This clone appeared a few times. The V call is TRBV5-1, the J call TRBJ1-6, with TRBD1 identical over 8 bases. This CDR3 comprises 15 residues. V lost 4 bases, J lost 9 bases, and 9 bases stayed unmatched. The germline V gene has CDR1 SGHRS and CDR2 YFSETQ. The CDR3 region has the DNA TGCGCCAGCAGCACAACCGGGACAGGCGGTTCACCCCTCCACTTT. It codes for CASSTTGTGGSPLHF.